The 25 T cell receptor beta chains reported below all come from one sample, sequenced in a study of blood T cell repertoires in COVID-19. Generated by immunoSEQ multiplex PCR, the TCRdb table keeps only in-frame clones and is missing some. This sample has around 290,000 clones, with 75% to 95% found just once. Sequencing input: PBMCs or T cells enriched from blood (not recorded which). The source is a woman aged 25 to 39 who had recovered from COVID-19.

The chain uses TRBV18 and TRBJ2-1, with D tentatively TRBD1 (5 bases). The V end lost 1 base, the J end lost 6 bases, and 7 bases lay between the germline ends. Germline CDR1 KGHSH, CDR2 LQKENI. The CDR3 contains 13 residues. In DNA, the CDR3 is TGTGCCAGCTCACCACAGGGGTTCAATGAGCAGTTCTTC. Amino acid sequence: CASSPQGFNEQFF.

This clone was seen a single time. This rearrangement joins TRBV6-5 to TRBJ2-1; TRBD2 is a possible D gene (5 bases). Germline CDR1 MNHEY, CDR2 SVGAGI. Trimming pared 4 bases from V and 2 bases from J, leaving 12 bases between. CDR3 length: 15 residues. CDR3: CASSSSRLPYNEQFF. In DNA form, the CDR3 reads TGTGCCAGCAGTTCATCCCGACTACCCTACAATGAGCAGTTCTTC.

In its sample, this clone was seen once. This rearrangement joins TRBV29-1 to TRBJ1-2, with 8 bases identical to TRBD1. CDR1 and CDR2 from the germline V gene are SQVTM and ANQGSEA. The CDR3 loop spans 14 amino acids. V gave up 1 base and J gave up 8 bases; unmatched junction bases: 9. The CDR3 loop is CSVEGRGRFEGYTF. CDR3 sequence (DNA): TGCAGCGTTGAAGGCAGGGGGCGCTTTGAGGGCTACACCTTC.

CDR3 region: CASSLGTGDTGELFF. The CDR3 DNA follows: TGTGCCAGCAGCTTAGGGACAGGGGACACCGGGGAGCTGTTTTTT. J is TRBJ2-2 and V is TRBV11-3, with 9 bases fitting TRBD1. V lost 1 base, J lost 3 bases, and 0 bases stayed unmatched. The CDR3 length is 15 residues. Germline assignment: CDR1 SGHNT and CDR2 YENEEA.

This rearrangement joins TRBV5-8 to TRBJ1-5; D call uncertain. The V and J ends lost 0 bases and 8 bases respectively, with 15 bases between them. From germline, CDR1 is SGHTS and CDR2 YDEGEE. The CDR3 has 15 amino acids. CDR3 sequence: CASSLGVRGRKPQHF. The CDR3 DNA reads as TGTGCCAGCAGCTTGGGTGTTCGGGGAAGGAAGCCCCAGCATTTT.

The chain employs TRBV18 and TRBJ1-6, with 9 bases identical to TRBD1. Looked up from germline, CDR1 is KGHSH and CDR2 is LQKENI. The CDR3 consists of 16 residues. V lost 5 bases and J lost 7; bases outside the gene matches: 9. CDR3 coding DNA: TGTGCCAGCTCAACTGGACAGGGGACGGAGAATTCACCCCTCCACTTT. Translating gives CASSTGQGTENSPLHF.

This chain joins TRBV2 and TRBJ2-3; D is unclear. Germline CDR1 and CDR2: SNHLY and FYNNEI. Trimming removed 6 bases at V and 4 bases at J, with 8 bases between. This CDR3 is 12 amino acids long. CDR3 in amino acids: CASSRWSDTQYF. CDR3 sequence (DNA): TGTGCCAGCAGCCGGTGGTCAGATACGCAGTATTTT.

The chain joins TRBV2 to TRBJ1-6, with 8 bases that match TRBD1. With V trimmed by 8 bases and J by 3 bases, 9 bases remained unmatched. Germline loops: CDR1 SNHLY, CDR2 FYNNEI. The CDR3 sequence is 16 residues long. The CDR3 spells CASHSDRGRYNSPLHF. The CDR3 DNA reads as TGTGCCAGCCATTCCGACAGGGGCCGCTATAATTCACCCCTCCACTTT. The whole variable domain, filled in from reference TRBV2 and TRBJ1-6, reads EPEVTQTPSHQVTQMGQEVILRCVPISNHLYFYWYRQILGQKVEFLVSFYNNEISEKSEIFDDQFSVERPDGSNFTLKIRSTKLEDSAMYFCASHSDRGRYNSPLHFGNGTRLTVT.

The chain joins TRBV28 to TRBJ1-2; 7 nucleotides agree with TRBD1. CDR3 length: 12 amino acids. Germline values: CDR1 MDHEN, CDR2 SYDVKM. V shed 7 bases and J 5 bases; nucleotides not matched to a gene: 4. CDR3 in amino acids: CASTLQGYGYTF. The CDR3 region has the DNA TGTGCCAGCACCCTACAGGGGTATGGCTACACCTTC.

The rearrangement joins TRBV11-2 to TRBJ2-3; 8 nucleotides align to TRBD1. V lost 0 bases to trimming and J lost 9 bases; unmatched junction nucleotides: 8. The CDR3 is 15 residues long. Germline assignment: CDR1 SGHAT and CDR2 FQNNGV. CDR3 nucleotide sequence: TGTGCCAGCAGCTTAGATCCAGGGGGCAGGGGAACGCAGTATTTT. Amino acid sequence: CASSLDPGGRGTQYF. Full variable domain (remainder filled in from reference TRBV11-2 and TRBJ2-3): EAGVAQSPRYKIIEKRQSVAFWCNPISGHATLYWYQQILGQGPKLLIQFQNNGVVDDSQLPKDRFSAERLKGVDSTLKIQPAKLEDSAVYLCASSLDPGGRGTQYFGPGTRLTVL.

The V call is TRBV7-2, the J call TRBJ2-1, with D possibly being TRBD2 (6 bases). The V end was cut by 1 base, the J end by 5 bases, with 18 bases between. The CDR3 loop spans 17 amino acids. CDR1 is SGHTA and CDR2 is FQGNSA in the germline V gene. The CDR3 DNA sequence: TGTGCCAGCAGCTTAGTACTTTTCGGGAGTAGGGACAATGAGCAGTTCTTC. It translates to CASSLVLFGSRDNEQFF.

This clone was detected ten times or more. The chain employs TRBV30 and TRBJ2-3; D is undetermined. V was trimmed by 3 bases and J by 0 bases, leaving 4 bases between them. This CDR3 spans 12 amino acids. CDR1 is GTSNPN and CDR2 is SVGIG in the germline V gene (reference sequence). CDR3 in DNA: TGTGCCTGGAGGAGGAGCACAGATACGCAGTATTTT. Encoded protein: CAWRRSTDTQYF.

This chain joins TRBV19 and TRBJ1-2; 8 nucleotides line up with TRBD1. Germline CDR1 and CDR2: LNHDA and SQIVND (reference sequence). J was trimmed by 4 bases and V by 6 bases; bases with no gene match: 7. The length of the CDR3 is 14 residues. CDR3 residues: CASRSPGGGYGYTF. The CDR3 nucleotides read TGTGCCAGTAGATCCCCAGGGGGCGGCTATGGCTACACCTTC.

A remark on this clone: A junction boundary mismatches the germline segment, possibly from a read error. The rearrangement uses TRBV14 and TRBJ1-6; D remains unclear. The CDR3 runs to 14 residues. The germline CDR1 and CDR2 sequences are SGHDN and FVKESK. CDR3 DNA: TGTGCCAGCGGCCAAGACGCCTATAATTCACCCCTCCACTTT. Translating gives CASGQDAYNSPLHF.

The chain has TRBV7-9 and TRBJ2-5, with TRBD1 as a possible D gene (6 bases). Trimming left V 2 bases short and J 2 bases short, with 9 bases between. The CDR3 extends over 14 amino acids. Germline V CDR1 and CDR2: SEHNR, FQNEAQ (reference sequence). The CDR3 is CASSLYQGQETQYF. The CDR3 DNA is TGTGCCAGCAGCTTATACCAGGGGCAAGAGACCCAGTACTTC.

As for this clone: One junction end does not reproduce the germline sequence, and a read error may be involved. The chain employs TRBV12-3 or TRBV12-4 and TRBJ1-1; no clear D. This CDR3 contains 13 residues. In DNA, the CDR3 is TGTACCAGCAGTTCTCCAGTGAACACTGAAGCTTTCTTT. Translated, it gives CTSSSPVNTEAFF.

This clone was recorded only once. The chain uses TRBV4-1 and TRBJ2-1, with 12 bases that match TRBD2. CDR1 is MGHRA and CDR2 is YSYEKL in the germline V gene. The junction had 11 bases not matched to a gene; V was cut back by 1 base and J by 7 bases. The CDR3 is made up of 18 amino acids. CDR3 region: CASSQAPLLAGGTNEQFF. The DNA for the CDR3 is TGCGCCAGCAGCCAAGCACCTCTACTAGCGGGAGGCACAAATGAGCAGTTCTTC.

This clone was counted between two and nine times. The CDR3 sequence is CASSTGRVEPQHF. CDR3 sequence (DNA): TGTGCCAGCAGCACAGGGAGGGTTGAGCCCCAGCATTTT. This chain links TRBV7-9 with TRBJ1-5; possible D gene TRBD1, 6 bases. With 5 bases removed from V and 8 bases from J, the gap between germline ends came to 13 bases. The V gene's germline CDR1 is SEHNR and CDR2 FQNEAQ (reference sequence). The CDR3 extends over 13 amino acids. Using reference TRBV7-9 and TRBJ1-5 for the parts outside the CDR3, the full variable domain is DTGVSQNPRHKITKRGQNVTFRCDPISEHNRLYWYRQTLGQGPEFLTYFQNEAQLEKSRLLSDRFSAERPKGSFSTLEIQRTEQGDSAMYLCASSTGRVEPQHFGDGTRLSIL.

The V call is TRBV5-4, the J call TRBJ1-1; 9 bases align to TRBD1. The CDR3 totals 15 residues. Germline loops: CDR1 SGHNT, CDR2 YYREEE (reference sequence). The V and J ends lost 4 bases and 6 bases, in that order; junction bases with no gene match: 10. CDR3 bases: TGTGCCAGCAGCGAACCGGGACAGGGTATCGCTGAAGCTTTCTTT. Translating gives CASSEPGQGIAEAFF.

The chain links TRBV28 to TRBJ1-5; D call uncertain. V shed 4 bases and J shed 6 bases, with 16 bases lying between them. Germline CDR1 is MDHEN and CDR2 is SYDVKM. The CDR3 sequence is 15 residues long. CDR3 nucleotides: TGTGCCAGCAGTTCAGGAGGGAGTACGGGTCAGCCCCAGCATTTT. Its protein is CASSSGGSTGQPQHF.

This rearrangement joins TRBV18 to TRBJ2-1; 11 nucleotides match TRBD2. Trimming removed 5 bases from V and 3 bases from J; junction bases left unmatched: 6. CDR3 length: 16 residues. The germline V gene has CDR1 KGHSH and CDR2 LQKENI. The CDR3 protein is CASSILTSGSYNEQFF. CDR3 bases: TGTGCCAGCTCAATCCTCACTAGCGGGAGCTACAATGAGCAGTTCTTC. The full variable domain, its missing parts supplied by reference TRBV18 and TRBJ2-1, is NAGVMQNPRHLVRRRGQEARLRCSPMKGHSHVYWYRQLPEEGLKFMVYLQKENIIDESGMPKERFSAEFPKEGPSILRIQQVVRGDSAAYFCASSILTSGSYNEQFFGPGTRLTVL.

The chain has TRBV6-5 and TRBJ1-6; unclear D gene. Trimming took 3 bases from V and 8 from J, leaving 17 bases between them. The length of the CDR3 is 16 residues. Germline loops: CDR1 MNHEY, CDR2 SVGAGI. In DNA, the CDR3 is TGTGCCAGCAGTTATACTGGCCGGGGAATTCATTCACCCCTCCACTTT. It is translated as CASSYTGRGIHSPLHF.

The chain carries TRBV5-1 and TRBJ2-7; tentatively, D is TRBD2 (5 bases). The germline V and J ends were trimmed by 0 bases and 2 bases, with 21 bases remaining between them. CDR1 SGHRS and CDR2 YFSETQ come from the germline V gene. The CDR3 is 18 residues long. The CDR3 coding sequence is TGCGCCAGCAGCTTGGGAGTGAGTCAGGAGGATTTCCCCTACGAGCAGTACTTC. It yields the protein CASSLGVSQEDFPYEQYF.

V usage is TRBV27 and J usage is TRBJ2-5; possibly TRBD1 or TRBD2 for D (9 bases each). Germline-derived CDR1 and CDR2 are MNHEY and SMNVEV (reference sequence). This CDR3 is built from 20 residues. Trimming cost V 3 bases and J 7 bases, with 33 bases left between them. This CDR3 reads CASSFRTGGAQRGDLWTQYF. The CDR3 DNA is TGTGCCAGCAGTTTCCGTACAGGGGGCGCCCAGCGGGGGGACCTATGGACCCAGTACTTC.

The J gene is TRBJ1-4, the V gene TRBV7-3, with 8 bases that match TRBD1. Germline CDR1 and CDR2: SGHTA and FQGTGA. CDR3 length equals 13 residues. Trimming at V came to 4 bases and at J to 9 bases, leaving 4 bases not matched to a gene. The CDR3 reads CASSSDRDQKLFF. The CDR3 DNA reads TGTGCCAGCAGCTCGGACAGGGATCAAAAACTGTTTTTT.